Below, one T cell receptor (beta chain) is given with its context. Its antigen is undetermined. The protocol was immunoSEQ multiplex PCR, while the TCRdb copy is restricted to in-frame clones and leaves out a portion. Seen here are some 87,000 clones, 80% observed once, and the top ten hold roughly 4%. These data originate in a study of memory CD4+ T cells and cytomegalovirus serostatus. The study, taken as a whole, reports: Suggested: most of the CMV-linked TCR signature lies in CD4+ memory cells. Of 150 to 200 reported CMV TCRbeta sequences, about 67 were found in memory CD4+ repertoires. Repertoires predicted CMV serostatus with median bootstrapped AUC of about 0.95.

The sort gate was single viable CD3+CD4+CD8-CD45RO+ cells for memory CD4+ T cells. After thawing, CD4+ T cells were positively selected. Germline trimming cut 7 bases from V and 4 bases from J; bases unmatched to any gene: 4. Germline CDR1 LNHDA, CDR2 SQIVND (reference sequence). The CDR3 covers 14 residues. The TCR sequence derives from an adult in good health and CMV-seropositive. Sequencing used memory CD4+ T cells from blood. This sequence joins TRBV19 and TRBJ2-2, with 9 bases lining up with TRBD1. DNA of the CDR3: TGTGCCAGTAAGGACAGGGGTGTCACCGGGGAGCTGTTTTTT. Translated, it gives CASKDRGVTGELFF.